What follows are 13 T cell receptor beta chains derived from one specimen sequenced in a study of human T cells and chemical hapten exposure. The time point is: patch test 2, 6 weeks after DPC sensitization. Sample treatment: therapeutic diphenylcyclopropenone sensitization with weekly scalp DPC. TCRdb redid the calling of the RACE reads with MiXCR, one entry per CDR3 protein. The sample includes just over 350,000 distinct CDR3 sequences, about 6% of them seen just once. The specimen was whole blood, collected in connection with sensitization to the hapten diphenylcyclopropenone (DPC). These receptor sequences come from a woman under 30 with alopecia areata. Some clones in this sample may be carry-over from other donors' samples.

This chain connects TRBV7-2 to TRBJ2-5, with unresolved D. The CDR3 has 10 amino acids. Per germline, CDR1 SGHTA and CDR2 FQGNSA. Trimming left V 1 base short and J 9 bases short, with 3 bases between. CDR3 protein: CASSLGAQYF. The CDR3 region has the DNA TGTGCCAGCAGCTTAGGGGCCCAGTACTTC.

This clonotype was observed a handful of times. V usage is TRBV28 and J usage is TRBJ2-7; D unclear. CDR1 is MDHEN and CDR2 is SYDVKM in the germline V gene. V gave up 3 bases and J gave up 5 bases, with 8 bases separating them. The CDR3 has 12 amino acids. Written as DNA, the CDR3 is TGTGCCAGCAGTTTCTCTGGCGACGAGCAGTACTTC. Its protein is CASSFSGDEQYF.

This clonotype came up many times. The genes are TRBV12-3 or TRBV12-4 and TRBJ2-1; possibly TRBD1 or TRBD2 for D (5 bases each). This CDR3 comprises 14 residues. The V and J ends lost 6 bases and 9 bases respectively, with 18 bases between them. This CDR3 is CASSRDRGYGEQFF. CDR3 coding DNA: TGTGCCAGCAGCAGGGACCGCGGATATGGTGAGCAGTTCTTC.

In its sample, this clonotype was seen a few times. V is TRBV9 and J is TRBJ1-1; a possible D gene is TRBD1 (5 bases). This CDR3 is built from 15 residues. Per germline, CDR1 SGDLS and CDR2 YYNGEE. Trimming took off 3 bases at V and 1 base at J, with 13 bases between the two ends. CDR3 sequence: CASSASPTENTEAFF. CDR3 coding DNA: TGTGCCAGCAGCGCAAGCCCGACAGAGAACACTGAAGCTTTCTTT.

With regard to this clonotype: This clone may be a read error of a much larger clone one base away. This CDR3 fails to terminate in the conserved phenylalanine or tryptophan, so it likely reflects a read error. It is unclear where the CDR3 begins or ends on the DNA, so no DNA is shown, and the CDR3 is as TCRdb lists it. V usage is TRBV29-1 and J usage is TRBJ2-1; the table's D call TRBD2 went unverified against the DNA. The CDR3 spans 11 residues, counting both ends. CDR1 SQVTM and CDR2 ANQGSEA come from the germline V gene. CDR3 amino acids: CSVAGGAGPFS.

This clonotype was seen at least ten times. The chain is built from TRBV28 and TRBJ1-4; 10 bases align to TRBD1. This CDR3 is built from 13 residues. V shed 5 bases and J 11 bases; nucleotides not matched to a gene: 5. From germline, CDR1 is MDHEN and CDR2 SYDVKM. The CDR3 region has the DNA TGTGCCAGCAGTGCGGGACAGGGGACGAAACTGTTTTTT. Translating gives CASSAGQGTKLFF.

The chain links TRBV28 to TRBJ2-7; perhaps TRBD2 as D (6 bases). The V gene's germline CDR1 is MDHEN and CDR2 SYDVKM. The V end lost 6 bases, the J end lost 2 bases, and 29 bases lay between the germline ends. The CDR3 has 19 residues. CDR3 residues: CASRTLSGRWTNRAYEQYF. The CDR3, as DNA: TGTGCCAGCAGAACCTTGAGCGGACGGTGGACTAATCGTGCCTACGAGCAGTACTTC.

This clonotype was counted ten times or more. The chain has TRBV12-3 or TRBV12-4 and TRBJ1-5, with a possible D match to TRBD1 (5 bases). This CDR3 has 21 residues. With 3 bases removed from V and 0 bases from J, the gap between germline ends came to 27 bases. The CDR3: CASSFGIRMARVTASNQPQHF. For the CDR3, the DNA is TGTGCCAGCAGTTTCGGTATTCGTATGGCCAGGGTTACTGCTAGCAATCAGCCCCAGCATTTT.

This clonotype has only a few counts. The chain carries TRBV13 and TRBJ2-1; 16 bases align to TRBD2. The CDR3 consists of 16 residues. V trimming: 7 bases; J trimming: 9 bases; junction bases outside the gene matches: 9. Germline lookup yields CDR1 PRHDT and CDR2 FYEKMQ (reference sequence). The CDR3 here is CASTSPGLAGGREQFF. The CDR3 nucleotides read TGTGCCAGCACCTCACCGGGACTAGCGGGGGGGCGTGAGCAGTTCTTC.

This clonotype came up a few times. V is TRBV6-2 or TRBV6-3 and J is TRBJ1-5; no reliable D call. The CDR3 spans 15 residues. The V end lost 2 bases, the J end lost 2 bases, and 10 bases lay between the germline ends. Germline V gives CDR1 MNHEY, CDR2 SVGEGT. The CDR3: CASSYGGIGNQPQHF. As DNA, the CDR3 is TGTGCCAGCAGTTACGGCGGTATTGGCAATCAGCCCCAGCATTTT.

This clonotype was counted ten times or more. The chain has TRBV2 and TRBJ2-7; D tentatively fits TRBD1 or TRBD2 (5 bases each). The CDR3 runs 13 residues. V was shortened by 6 bases and J by 3 bases, with 12 bases between the two germline ends. CDR1 SNHLY and CDR2 FYNNEI come from the germline V gene. In DNA, the CDR3 is TGTGCCAGCAGGAGGGGACCCGGCTACGAGCAGTACTTC. Amino acids: CASRRGPGYEQYF.

The chain links TRBV20-1 to TRBJ1-4; 7 nucleotides align to TRBD1. This CDR3 contains 13 residues. The J segment lost 11 bases and the V segment lost 5 bases, leaving 11 bases of the junction unmatched. The germline CDR1 and CDR2 sequences are DFQATT and SNEGSKA (reference sequence). The CDR3 loop is CSAAGQSSGKLFF. As DNA, the CDR3 is TGCAGTGCTGCGGGACAGTCAAGTGGGAAACTGTTTTTT.

This clonotype was seen only a few times. The chain carries TRBV7-2 and TRBJ1-6; no clear D. Trimming pared 7 bases from V and 0 bases from J, leaving 13 bases between. The CDR3 spans 16 residues. Germline V CDR1 and CDR2: SGHTA, FQGNSA. As DNA, the CDR3 is TGTGCCAGCAAAGACGTTTCGAGCTCCTATAATTCACCCCTCCACTTT. This gives the protein CASKDVSSSYNSPLHF.